The rows below give T cell receptor beta chains drawn from one sample of a study of cytomegalovirus exposure and HLA in healthy donors. Generated by immunoSEQ multiplex PCR, the TCRdb table keeps only in-frame clones and is missing some. The sample lists approximately 140,000 clones, roughly four fifths occurring once. The sequenced sample consisted of PBMCs. These receptors were taken from a woman aged 55-69 years in good health and CMV-seronegative. Both conserved end residues are part of each CDR3. D genes are given only for firm matches. Some rows mark clone size as missing; the rest say once, few, many or name a class of expanded clone.

>TRBJ1-3|.|TRBV18|.
CASSPTGTGNTIYF
TGTGCCAGCTCACCAACGGGGACTGGAAACACCATATATTTT
>TRBJ2-3|.|TRBV5-5|.
CASSWTSSGTDTQYF
TGTGCCAGCAGCTGGACGTCTAGCGGCACAGATACGCAGTATTTT
>TRBJ2-2|.|TRBV5-1|.
CASSPPSGWGENTGELFF
TGCGCCAGCAGTCCCCCCTCGGGATGGGGAGAGAACACCGGGGAGCTGTTTTTT
>TRBJ2-7|.|TRBV30|TRBD2
CAWNGGGGAYEQYF
TGTGCCTGGAATGGCGGGGGGGGAGCCTACGAGCAGTACTTC
>TRBJ1-2|.|TRBV5-1|.
CASSPQEDGYTF
TGCGCCAGCAGCCCCCAGGAAGATGGCTACACCTTC
>TRBJ2-1|.|TRBV27|TRBD2
CASSLRLAAGEQFF
TGTGCCAGCAGTTTACGACTAGCGGCTGGTGAGCAGTTCTTC
>TRBJ2-5|.|TRBV7-2|TRBD2
CASSGSGTSGETQYF
TGTGCCAGCAGCGGATCCGGGACTAGTGGGGAGACCCAGTACTTC
>TRBJ2-7|.|TRBV11-2|TRBD2
CASSLASGRRDEQYF
TGTGCCAGCAGCTTAGCTAGCGGGAGGAGGGACGAGCAGTACTTC
>TRBJ2-6|once|TRBV5-4|.
CASSLLARSGANVLTF
TGTGCCAGCAGCTTGTTAGCCCGCTCTGGGGCCAACGTCCTGACTTTC
>TRBJ2-7|.|TRBV5-1|TRBD2
CASSFGLADSYEQYF
TGCGCCAGCAGCTTCGGACTAGCGGACTCCTACGAGCAGTACTTC
>TRBJ1-5|.|TRBV4-2|.
CASSQEDGRNQPQHF
TGTGCCAGCAGCCAAGAGGACGGGAGAAATCAGCCCCAGCATTTT
>TRBJ2-5|.|TRBV9|TRBD2
CASSVAIGGGGETQYF
TGTGCCAGCAGCGTAGCTATCGGCGGGGGTGGGGAGACCCAGTACTTC
>TRBJ1-1|.|TRBV10-2|.
CASSGATSRRGMNTEAFF
TGCGCCAGCAGTGGGGCTACCTCGAGGAGGGGAATGAACACTGAAGCTTTCTTT
>TRBJ2-2|.|TRBV6-5|.
CASSPRVNTGELFF
TGTGCCAGCAGTCCGAGGGTAAACACCGGGGAGCTGTTTTTT
>TRBJ1-4|.|TRBV18|.
CASSPTGPGEKLFF
TGTGCCAGCTCACCTACAGGGCCTGGTGAAAAACTGTTTTTT
>TRBJ2-7|.|TRBV2|.
CASTIQSYEQYF
TGTGCCAGCACCATACAGTCCTACGAGCAGTACTTC
>TRBJ1-5|few|TRBV28|.
CASSLGQSNQPQHF
TGTGCCAGCAGTTTAGGGCAGAGCAATCAGCCCCAGCATTTT
>TRBJ1-5|.|TRBV28|TRBD1
CASSPTGGISQPQHF
TGTGCCAGCAGTCCGACAGGGGGGATAAGTCAGCCCCAGCATTTT
>TRBJ2-7|.|TRBV7-2|TRBD1
CASSRPRDRSSYEQYF
TGTGCCAGCAGCAGACCCCGGGACAGAAGCTCCTACGAGCAGTACTTC
>TRBJ1-6|.|TRBV5-1|.
CASSLRSPLHF
TGCGCCAGCAGCTTGCGTTCACCCCTCCACTTT
>TRBJ2-1|.|TRBV6-6|TRBD2
CACGGSYNEQFF
TGTGCCTGCGGGGGTTCCTACAATGAGCAGTTCTTC
>TRBJ1-5|.|TRBV19|.
CASNLIGDQPQHF
TGTGCCAGTAACCTAATCGGGGATCAGCCCCAGCATTTT